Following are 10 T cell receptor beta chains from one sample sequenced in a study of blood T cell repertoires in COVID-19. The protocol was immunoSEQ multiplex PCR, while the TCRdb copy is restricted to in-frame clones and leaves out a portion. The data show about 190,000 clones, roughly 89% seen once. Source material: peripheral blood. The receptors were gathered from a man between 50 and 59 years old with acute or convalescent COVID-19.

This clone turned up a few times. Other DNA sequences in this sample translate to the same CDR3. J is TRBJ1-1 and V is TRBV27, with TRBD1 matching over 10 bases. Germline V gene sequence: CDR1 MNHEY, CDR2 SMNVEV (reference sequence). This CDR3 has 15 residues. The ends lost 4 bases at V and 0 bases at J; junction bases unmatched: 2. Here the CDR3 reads CASSWTGGMNTEAFF. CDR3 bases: TGTGCCAGCAGTTGGACAGGGGGTATGAACACTGAAGCTTTCTTT.

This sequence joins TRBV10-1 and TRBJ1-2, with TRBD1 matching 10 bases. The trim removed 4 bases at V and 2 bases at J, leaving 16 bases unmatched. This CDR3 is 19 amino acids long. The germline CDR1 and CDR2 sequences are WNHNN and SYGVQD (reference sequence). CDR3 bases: TGCGCCAGCAGTGGGACGCGACAGGGGGCGCAGGAAAAGAACTATGGCTACACCTTC. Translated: CASSGTRQGAQEKNYGYTF.

CDR3 protein: CASSYSGQGVYEQYF. In DNA, the CDR3 is TGTGCCAGCAGTTACTCTGGACAGGGGGTCTACGAGCAGTACTTC. The chain employs TRBV6-5 and TRBJ2-7; 10 nucleotides align to TRBD1. The CDR3 is made up of 15 amino acids. Germline CDR1 is MNHEY and CDR2 is SVGAGI. The ends lost 0 bases at V and 3 bases at J; junction bases unmatched: 2.

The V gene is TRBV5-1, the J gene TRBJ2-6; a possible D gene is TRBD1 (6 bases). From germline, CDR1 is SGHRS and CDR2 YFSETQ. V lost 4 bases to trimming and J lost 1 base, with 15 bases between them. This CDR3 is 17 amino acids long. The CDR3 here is CASSRTGFSSGANVLTF. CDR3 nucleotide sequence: TGCGCCAGCAGCAGAACAGGGTTTTCTTCTGGGGCCAACGTCCTGACTTTC.

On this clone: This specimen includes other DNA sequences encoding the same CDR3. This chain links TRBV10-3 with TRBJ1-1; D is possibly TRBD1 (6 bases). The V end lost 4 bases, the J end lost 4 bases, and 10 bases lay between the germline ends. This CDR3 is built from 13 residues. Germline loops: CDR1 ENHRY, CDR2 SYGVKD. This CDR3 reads CAISGGGGTEAFF. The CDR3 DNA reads TGTGCCATCAGTGGAGGGGGTGGCACTGAAGCTTTCTTT.

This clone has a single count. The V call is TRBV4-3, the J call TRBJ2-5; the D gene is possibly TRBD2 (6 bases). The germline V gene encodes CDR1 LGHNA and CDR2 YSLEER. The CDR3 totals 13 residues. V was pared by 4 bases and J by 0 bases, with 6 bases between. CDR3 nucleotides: TGCGCCAGCAGCCGGGACTACCAAGAGACCCAGTACTTC. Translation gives CASSRDYQETQYF.

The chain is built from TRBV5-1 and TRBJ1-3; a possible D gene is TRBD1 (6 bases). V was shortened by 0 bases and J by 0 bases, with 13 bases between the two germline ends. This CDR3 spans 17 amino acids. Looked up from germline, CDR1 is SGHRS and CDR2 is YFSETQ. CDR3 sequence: CASSLAGQSRSGNTIYF. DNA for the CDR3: TGCGCCAGCAGCTTGGCCGGACAGAGCCGCTCTGGAAACACCATATATTTT.

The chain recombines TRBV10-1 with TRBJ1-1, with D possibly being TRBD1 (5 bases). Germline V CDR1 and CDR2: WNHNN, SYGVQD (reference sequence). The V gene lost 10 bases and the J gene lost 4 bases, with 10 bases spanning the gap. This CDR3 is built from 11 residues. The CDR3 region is CATQGGTEAFF. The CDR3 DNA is TGCGCCACCCAGGGAGGCACTGAAGCTTTCTTT.

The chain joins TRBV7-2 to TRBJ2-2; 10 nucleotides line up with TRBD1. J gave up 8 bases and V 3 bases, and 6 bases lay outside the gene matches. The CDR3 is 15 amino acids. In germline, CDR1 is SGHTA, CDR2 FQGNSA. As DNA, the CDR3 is TGTGCCAGCAGCTTGACCGGGACAGGGGTAGGGGAGCTGTTTTTT. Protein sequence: CASSLTGTGVGELFF.

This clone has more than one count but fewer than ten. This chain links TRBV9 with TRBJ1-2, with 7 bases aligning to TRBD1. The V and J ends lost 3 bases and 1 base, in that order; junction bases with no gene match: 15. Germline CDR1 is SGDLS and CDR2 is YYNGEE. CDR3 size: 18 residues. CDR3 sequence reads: CASSAPGSGQIFNYGYTF. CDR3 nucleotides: TGTGCCAGCAGCGCTCCGGGTTCGGGACAGATATTTAACTATGGCTACACCTTC. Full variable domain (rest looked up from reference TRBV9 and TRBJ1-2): DSGVTQTPKHLITATGQRVTLRCSPRSGDLSVYWYQQSLDQGLQFLIQYYNGEERAKGNILERFSAQQFPDLHSELNLSSLELGDSALYFCASSAPGSGQIFNYGYTFGSGTRLTVV.